Listed here are 8 T cell receptor beta chains from one sample, sequenced in a study of monozygotic twins with inflammatory bowel disease. TCRdb re-analyzed the 5' RACE reads; it lists each CDR3 protein once, without DNA. The sample has approximately 330,000 distinct CDR3 sequences. Sequencing was done on a sample of blood. All receptors come from a human donor with ulcerative colitis or Crohn's disease, or a healthy co-twin of an affected twin (not recorded which).

J is TRBJ2-7 and V is TRBV5-1. This CDR3 spans 12 amino acids. The germline V gene encodes CDR1 SGHRS and CDR2 YFSETQ. CDR3 in amino acids: CASASDAYEQYF.

The V call is TRBV20-1, the J call TRBJ2-1; TCRdb's assignment of TRBD2 cannot be checked, as there is no DNA. There are 13 residues in the CDR3. Germline CDR1 and CDR2: DFQATT and SNEGSKA (reference sequence). CDR3 residues: CSVTPRAWNEQFF.

The chain uses TRBV28 and TRBJ1-5; the TCRdb call, TRBD1, lacks DNA for checking. In germline, CDR1 is MDHEN, CDR2 SYDVKM. The length of the CDR3 is 13 residues. CDR3 sequence reads: CATWTDAHQPQHF. Full variable domain (rest looked up from reference TRBV28 and TRBJ1-5): DVKVTQSSRYLVKRTGEKVFLECVQDMDHENMFWYRQDPGLGLRLIYFSYDVKMKEKGDIPEGYSVSREKKERFSLILESASTNQTSMYLCATWTDAHQPQHFGDGTRLSIL.

The CDR3 is CASGLAGDEQFF. The chain employs TRBV19 and TRBJ2-1; absent DNA, TCRdb's TRBD2 call cannot be checked. The CDR3 has 12 amino acids. In germline, CDR1 is LNHDA, CDR2 SQIVND (reference sequence).

The chain uses TRBV29-1 and TRBJ2-1; TCRdb's assignment of TRBD2 cannot be checked, as there is no DNA. The germline CDR1 and CDR2 sequences are SQVTM and ANQGSEA. The CDR3 consists of 15 residues. The CDR3 sequence: CSGIQIAGAPGEQFF.

V is TRBV28 and J is TRBJ2-2; as DNA is missing, the TRBD2 call by TCRdb cannot be tested. Germline CDR1 MDHEN, CDR2 SYDVKM. The CDR3 extends over 17 amino acids. The chain's CDR3 is CASSPRTSGGNTGELFF.

The rearrangement uses TRBV12-3 or TRBV12-4 and TRBJ2-3; TCRdb lists TRBD2, though no DNA is available to test this call. The length of the CDR3 is 17 residues. CDR3 region: CASSFGGGPKGINPQYF.

The chain couples TRBV6-1 to TRBJ2-2. The CDR3 runs to 14 residues. Germline lookup yields CDR1 MNHNS and CDR2 SASEGT. CDR3 loop: CASRRRVSSGELFF.